The 7 T cell receptor beta chains reported below all come from one sample, sequenced in a study of cytomegalovirus exposure and HLA in healthy donors. Libraries were prepared by immunoSEQ multiplex PCR; TCRdb keeps only in-frame clonotypes and omits some of them. The sample shows hundreds of thousands of clones, around 86% of them seen only once. The sample consisted of PBMCs. Receptors originate from a woman aged 18-29 years in good health and CMV-seronegative.

The CDR3 sequence: CASSPTGAGDNEQYF. The CDR3, as DNA: TGTGCCAGCAGTCCGACAGGGGCGGGGGATAACGAGCAGTACTTC. This chain links TRBV28 with TRBJ2-7; weak D call: TRBD1 (8 bases). V lost 5 bases and J 5 bases, leaving 19 bases between the germline ends. The CDR3 consists of 15 residues. Germline V gene data show CDR1 as MDHEN and CDR2 as SYDVKM.

This rearrangement joins TRBV5-8 to TRBJ1-2; 7 bases fit TRBD1. The ends lost 5 bases at V and 6 bases at J; junction bases unmatched: 16. Per germline, CDR1 SGHTS and CDR2 YDEGEE. The CDR3 spans 16 residues. The CDR3 is CASSSDRLDLWDGYTF. As DNA, the CDR3 is TGTGCCAGCAGTTCGGACAGGCTTGACCTATGGGATGGCTACACCTTC.

Only a few counts were recorded for this clone. This chain joins TRBV27 and TRBJ2-7; D is uncertain. The CDR3 is made up of 13 amino acids. Per the germline V gene, CDR1 is MNHEY and CDR2 is SMNVEV (reference sequence). V shed 3 bases and J shed 2 bases, with 8 bases lying between them. CDR3 nucleotides: TGTGCCAGCAGTTTTAACGGTCCCTACGAGCAGTACTTC. Its translation is CASSFNGPYEQYF.

The J gene is TRBJ1-2, the V gene TRBV4-1, with 9 positions matching TRBD1. CDR1 and CDR2 (germline): MGHRA, YSYEKL. The J segment lost 0 bases and the V segment lost 4 bases, leaving 3 bases of the junction unmatched. CDR3 length equals 15 residues. This CDR3 reads CASSPQGASNYGYTF. DNA of the CDR3: TGCGCCAGCAGCCCACAGGGGGCATCTAACTATGGCTACACCTTC.

A single count supports this clone. In nucleotides, the CDR3 is TGTGCCAGCAGCAAATCTGGGACACCCTATGGCTACACCTTC. Encoded protein: CASSKSGTPYGYTF. The chain employs TRBV28 and TRBJ1-2; the D gene is possibly TRBD1 (6 bases). Looked up from germline, CDR1 is MDHEN and CDR2 is SYDVKM. This CDR3 spans 14 amino acids. V dropped 6 bases and J dropped 4 bases, with 15 bases sitting between them.

The V gene is TRBV6-4, the J gene TRBJ2-1; 10 nucleotides align to TRBD1. The CDR3 extends over 15 amino acids. V shed 3 bases, J shed 9 bases, and the junction held 8 bases outside the gene matches. Germline V CDR1 and CDR2: MRHNA, SNTAGT. This CDR3 reads CASSEGTGVIGEQFF. In DNA, the CDR3 is TGTGCCAGCAGTGAAGGGACAGGGGTAATTGGTGAGCAGTTCTTC.

This rearrangement joins TRBV10-3 to TRBJ2-7; tentatively, D is TRBD1 (5 bases). The germline CDR1 and CDR2 sequences are ENHRY and SYGVKD. The CDR3 length is 17 residues. Trimming stripped 0 bases from V and 3 bases from J, with 18 bases between. CDR3 nucleotide sequence: TGTGCCATCAGTGAGTCGGGCCGCGACAGCCCAGTCTACGAGCAGTACTTC. Protein product: CAISESGRDSPVYEQYF.